The 2 T cell receptor beta chains below all came from one sample that was sequenced in a study of blood T cell repertoires in COVID-19. This table comes from immunoSEQ multiplex PCR, and its TCRdb copy is limited to in-frame clones, with some not included. The sample lists about 45,000 clones, approximately 90% occurring once. The sample was peripheral blood. Receptors were obtained from a human donor in a cohort sampled during active COVID-19.

The rearrangement links TRBV4-3 to TRBJ1-1, with TRBD1 matching over 7 bases. V shed 1 base, J shed 4 bases, and the junction held 0 bases outside the gene matches. The CDR3 runs to 13 residues. Germline CDR1 is LGHNA and CDR2 is YSLEER. The CDR3 is CASSQGDSTEAFF. The DNA of the CDR3 is TGCGCCAGCAGCCAAGGGGACAGCACTGAAGCTTTCTTT.

This clone was observed a single time. The chain couples TRBV12-3 or TRBV12-4 to TRBJ2-7; D unclear. Trimming took off 5 bases at V and 8 bases at J, with 16 bases between the two ends. The CDR3 covers 13 residues. This CDR3 reads CASSPNNKHKQYF. The DNA for the CDR3 is TGTGCCAGCAGTCCCAATAATAAACACAAGCAGTACTTC.